This T cell receptor (beta chain) was sequenced for a study of shared clonotypes between healthy human individuals. Regarding the study as a whole: An effect of sequencing depth on clonotype sharing among donors was expected.

Assay execution proceeded at the deep level. For every subset, genomic DNA was evenly distributed across several immunoSEQ plates. In the sorted-subset replicate PCRs, approximately 200 ng DNA, 25,000 to 30,000 T cell genomes, was used. TCRdb's copy holds only in-frame clones and misses some; the assay was immunoSEQ multiplex PCR. The sample lists some 1.5 million clones; approximately 98% were seen once. The CDR3 contains 14 residues. Germline CDR1 is SGDLS and CDR2 is YYNGEE. Trimming stripped 0 bases from V and 0 bases from J, with 6 bases between. This clone was recorded once. Its antigen remains unidentified.

The source material was naive CD4+ T cells sorted from blood. Stated subset: CD45RA+ positively selected. The receptor's source is a man aged 25 to 45 in good health. V gene TRBV9 combines with J gene TRBJ1-1; unclear D gene. CDR3 DNA: TGTGCCAGCAGCGTAGCCGACATGAACACTGAAGCTTTCTTT. Residues: CASSVADMNTEAFF.